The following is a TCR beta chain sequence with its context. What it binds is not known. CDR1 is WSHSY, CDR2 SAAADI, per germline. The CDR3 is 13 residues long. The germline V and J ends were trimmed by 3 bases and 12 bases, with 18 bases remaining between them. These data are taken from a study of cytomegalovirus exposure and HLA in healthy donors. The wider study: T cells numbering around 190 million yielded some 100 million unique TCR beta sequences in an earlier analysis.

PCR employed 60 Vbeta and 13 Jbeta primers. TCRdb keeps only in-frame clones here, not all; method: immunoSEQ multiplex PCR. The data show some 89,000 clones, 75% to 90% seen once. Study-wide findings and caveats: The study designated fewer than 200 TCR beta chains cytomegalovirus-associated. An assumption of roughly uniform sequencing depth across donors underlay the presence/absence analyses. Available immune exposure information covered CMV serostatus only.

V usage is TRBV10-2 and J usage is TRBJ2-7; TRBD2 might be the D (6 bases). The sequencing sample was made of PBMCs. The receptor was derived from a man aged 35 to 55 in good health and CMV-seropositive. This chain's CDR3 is CASSEGGGAQLYF. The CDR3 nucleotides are TGCGCCAGCAGTGAAGGTGGAGGGGCGCAGTTGTACTTC.